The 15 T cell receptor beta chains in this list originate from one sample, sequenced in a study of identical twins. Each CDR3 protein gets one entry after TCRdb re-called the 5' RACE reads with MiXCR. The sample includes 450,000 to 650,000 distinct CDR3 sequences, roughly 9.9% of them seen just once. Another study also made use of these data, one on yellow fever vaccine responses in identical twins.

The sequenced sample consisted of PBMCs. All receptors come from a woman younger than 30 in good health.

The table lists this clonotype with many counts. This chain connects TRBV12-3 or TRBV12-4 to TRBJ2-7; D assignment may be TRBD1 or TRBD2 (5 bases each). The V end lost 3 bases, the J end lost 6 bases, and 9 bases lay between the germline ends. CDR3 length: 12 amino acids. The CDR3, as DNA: TGTGCCAGCAGTTTTGGGGGTGGCGAGCAGTACTTC. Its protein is CASSFGGGEQYF.

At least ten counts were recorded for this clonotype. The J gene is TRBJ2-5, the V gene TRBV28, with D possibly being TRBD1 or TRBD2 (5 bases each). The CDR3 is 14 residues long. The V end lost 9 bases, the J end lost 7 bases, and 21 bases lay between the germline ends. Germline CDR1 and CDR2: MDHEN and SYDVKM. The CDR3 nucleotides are TGTGCCAGTCAAAATCCAGGGAAGGAGGTGACCCAGTACTTC. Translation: CASQNPGKEVTQYF.

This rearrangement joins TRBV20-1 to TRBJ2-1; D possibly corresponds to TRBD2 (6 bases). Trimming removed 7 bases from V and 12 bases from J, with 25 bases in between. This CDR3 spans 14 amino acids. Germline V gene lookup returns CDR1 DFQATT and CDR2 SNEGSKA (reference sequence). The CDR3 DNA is TGCAGTGTCAGATACTATACGGGAGCGATTGGGCAGTTCTTC. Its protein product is CSVRYYTGAIGQFF.

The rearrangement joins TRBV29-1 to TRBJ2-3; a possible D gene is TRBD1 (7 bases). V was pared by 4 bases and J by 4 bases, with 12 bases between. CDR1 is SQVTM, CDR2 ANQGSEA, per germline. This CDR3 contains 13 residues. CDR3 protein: CSVGPGGPDTQYF. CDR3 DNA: TGCAGCGTTGGGCCAGGGGGGCCAGATACGCAGTATTTT.

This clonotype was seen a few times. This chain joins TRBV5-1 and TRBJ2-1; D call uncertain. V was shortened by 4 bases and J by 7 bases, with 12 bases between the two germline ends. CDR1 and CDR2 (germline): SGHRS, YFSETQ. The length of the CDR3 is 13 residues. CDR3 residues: CASSLIADNEQFF. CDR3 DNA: TGCGCCAGCAGCCTCATTGCGGATAATGAGCAGTTCTTC.

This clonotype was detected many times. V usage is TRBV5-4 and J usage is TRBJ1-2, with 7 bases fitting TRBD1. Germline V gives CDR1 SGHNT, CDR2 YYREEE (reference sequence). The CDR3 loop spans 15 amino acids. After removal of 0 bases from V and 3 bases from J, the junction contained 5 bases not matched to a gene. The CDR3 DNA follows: TGTGCCAGCAGCTTGGAGACAGGGATAGACTATGGCTACACCTTC. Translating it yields CASSLETGIDYGYTF.

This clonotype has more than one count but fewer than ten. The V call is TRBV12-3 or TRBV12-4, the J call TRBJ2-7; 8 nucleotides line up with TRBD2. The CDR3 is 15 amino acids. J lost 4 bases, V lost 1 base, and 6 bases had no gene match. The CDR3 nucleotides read TGTGCCAGCAGTTTAGTGGGCGGGGGGTTGTACGAGCAGTACTTC. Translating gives CASSLVGGGLYEQYF.

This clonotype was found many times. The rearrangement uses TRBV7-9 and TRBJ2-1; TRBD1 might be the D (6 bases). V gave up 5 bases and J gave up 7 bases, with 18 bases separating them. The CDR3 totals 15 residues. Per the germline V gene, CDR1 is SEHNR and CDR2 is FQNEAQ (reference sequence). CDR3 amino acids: CASSTHRPGDNEQFF. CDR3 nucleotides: TGTGCCAGCAGCACCCACAGGCCAGGGGATAATGAGCAGTTCTTC.

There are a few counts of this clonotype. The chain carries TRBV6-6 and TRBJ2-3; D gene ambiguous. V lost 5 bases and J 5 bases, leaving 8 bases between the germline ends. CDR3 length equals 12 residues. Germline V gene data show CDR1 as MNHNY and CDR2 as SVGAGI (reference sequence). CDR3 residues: CASSLLLDTQYF. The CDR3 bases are TGTGCCAGCAGTCTATTGTTAGATACGCAGTATTTT.

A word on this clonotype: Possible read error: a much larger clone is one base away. The CDR3 reads CASSPAGGGYEQYF. The CDR3 coding sequence is TGTGCCAGCAGCCCCGCGGGAGGGGGCTACGAGCAGTACTTC. This chain joins TRBV7-2 and TRBJ2-7, with 9 positions matching TRBD2. This CDR3 is 14 amino acids long. V lost 5 bases to trimming and J lost 3 bases; unmatched junction nucleotides: 5. CDR1 is SGHTA, CDR2 FQGNSA, per germline.

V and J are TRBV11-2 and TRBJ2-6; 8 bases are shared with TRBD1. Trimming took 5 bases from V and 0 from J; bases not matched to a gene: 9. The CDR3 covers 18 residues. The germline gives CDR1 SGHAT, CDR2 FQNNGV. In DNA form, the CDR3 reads TGTGCCAGCAGCCGGGACAGGACCCTATACTCTGGGGCCAACGTCCTGACTTTC. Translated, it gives CASSRDRTLYSGANVLTF.

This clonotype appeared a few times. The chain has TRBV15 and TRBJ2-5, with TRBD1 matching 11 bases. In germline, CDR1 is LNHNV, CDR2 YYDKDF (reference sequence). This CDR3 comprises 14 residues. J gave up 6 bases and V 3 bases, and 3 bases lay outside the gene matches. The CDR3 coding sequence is TGTGCCACCAGCAGGGACAGGGGGCGGCAGACCCAGTACTTC. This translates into CATSRDRGRQTQYF.

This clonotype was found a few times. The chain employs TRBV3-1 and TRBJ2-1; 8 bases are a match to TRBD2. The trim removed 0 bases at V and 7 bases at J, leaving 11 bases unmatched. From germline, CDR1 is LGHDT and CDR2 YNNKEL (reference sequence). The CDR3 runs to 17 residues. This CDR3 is CASSQEGATGGPNEQFF. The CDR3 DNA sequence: TGTGCCAGCAGCCAAGAGGGGGCGACGGGGGGGCCGAATGAGCAGTTCTTC.

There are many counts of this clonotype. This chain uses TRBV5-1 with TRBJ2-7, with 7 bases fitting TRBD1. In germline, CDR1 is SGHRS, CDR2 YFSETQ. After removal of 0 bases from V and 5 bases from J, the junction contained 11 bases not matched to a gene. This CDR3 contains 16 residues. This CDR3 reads CASSLGKTGPVDEQYF. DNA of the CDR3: TGCGCCAGCAGCTTGGGGAAGACAGGGCCAGTGGACGAGCAGTACTTC.

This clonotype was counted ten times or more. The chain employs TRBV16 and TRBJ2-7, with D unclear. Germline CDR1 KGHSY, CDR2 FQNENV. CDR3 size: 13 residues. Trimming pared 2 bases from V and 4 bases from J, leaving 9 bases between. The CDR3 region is CASSQNLRYEQYF. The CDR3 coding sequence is TGTGCCAGCAGCCAAAACTTGCGTTACGAGCAGTACTTC.